This entry features one T cell receptor beta chain sequence. Only Caucasian adults living in Nashville, Tennessee served as donors. Deep was the level at which the assay was run. Repertoires were generated with immunoSEQ multiplex PCR, while TCRdb's copy carries only in-frame clones and drops some. The sample carries more than 2 million clones, roughly 96% recorded once. The ends lost 6 bases at V and 4 bases at J; junction bases unmatched: 11. CDR3 length: 15 amino acids. Germline assignment: CDR1 MDHEN and CDR2 SYDVKM. The source of the sample is a study of shared clonotypes between healthy human individuals. Study background: The cohort comprised a couple of women and a few men. Their ages spanned 18 to 49 years.

Specimen: naive CD4+ T cells sorted from blood. Subset defined: CD45RA+ positively selected. The clonotype comes from a man aged 18 to 30 in good health. The chain recombines TRBV28 with TRBJ2-5; 7 nucleotides match TRBD1. The DNA of the CDR3 is TGTGCCAGCAGCAGTACAGGGGACCCCCTAGAGACCCAGTACTTC. Translated: CASSSTGDPLETQYF.